A selection of T cell receptor beta chains follows, all from one sample in a study of shared clonotypes between healthy human individuals. Profiled with immunoSEQ multiplex PCR; TCRdb holds only in-frame clones, not every one. The top ten hold roughly an eighth of the sample, which has fewer than 600,000 clones, 79% seen once. Sequencing was carried out using PBMCs. These receptors originate from a middle-aged woman in good health. Some clones in this sample may be carry-over from other donors' samples. Each CDR3 is given with its conserved first and last residue.

>TRBV6-1
CASRDTGLTNTEAFF
>TRBV7-2
CASSLTGANTEAFF
>TRBV5-4
CASSLMGTDTQYF
>TRBV18
CASSIGQIQETQYF
>TRBV28
CASSLPGLATKEGELFF
>TRBV6-6
CASSYGGRAEETQYF
>TRBV18
CASSPETGHYGYTF
>TRBV6-1
CASSEAFVGHLSNEQFF
>TRBV9
CASSPREVPLYEQYF
>TRBV11-2
CASSAGTGYNEQFF
>TRBV7-8
CASSLGGIRGGYEKLFF
>TRBV18
CASSPRTGISTGELFF
>TRBV11-3
CASSLEAGVADTQYF
>TRBV9
CASSVGNPGQGAQYF
>TRBV5-1
CASSLEGGGNTGELFF
>TRBV27
CASSLRGGLGSPLHF
>TRBV14
CASSQWGNTIYF
>TRBV7-9
CASSFERDGEQYF
>TRBV7-3
CASSSRLAATYEQYF
>TRBV5-4
CASSLRTGGVYGYTF
>TRBV5-4
CASSSTGLAGAGELFF
>TRBV5-1
CASSPTSRPGAGANVLTF
>TRBV5-1
CASSLGDRVVPGELFF